This T cell receptor beta chain was found in a study of shared clonotypes between healthy human individuals. About the research overall: The donors, two women and a few men, were aged 18 to 49. For every donor, three CD4 naive, three CD4 memory, two CD8 naive and one CD8 memory plates were used.

Naive CD8 populations comprised CD45RO-negative cells positively selected for CCR7, excluding terminally differentiated effector memory CD45RA+ cells. All donors were healthy HIV-negative adults lacking recent acute infections or vaccinations. Trimming left V 2 bases short and J 2 bases short, with 13 bases between. Germline values: CDR1 SEHNR, CDR2 FQNEAQ (reference sequence). This CDR3 has 16 amino acids. TCRdb's table, derived via immunoSEQ multiplex PCR, lists solely in-frame clones and lacks some. This table holds more than 2 million clones, about 95% found once. Sequencing was carried out using naive CD8+ T cells sorted from blood. This sequence originates from a man aged 18 to 30 in good health. The chain recombines TRBV7-9 with TRBJ2-1, with D tentatively TRBD2 (5 bases). This CDR3 is CASSLSEGTPYNEQFF. In DNA form, the CDR3 reads TGTGCCAGCAGCTTAAGTGAGGGCACACCCTACAATGAGCAGTTCTTC.